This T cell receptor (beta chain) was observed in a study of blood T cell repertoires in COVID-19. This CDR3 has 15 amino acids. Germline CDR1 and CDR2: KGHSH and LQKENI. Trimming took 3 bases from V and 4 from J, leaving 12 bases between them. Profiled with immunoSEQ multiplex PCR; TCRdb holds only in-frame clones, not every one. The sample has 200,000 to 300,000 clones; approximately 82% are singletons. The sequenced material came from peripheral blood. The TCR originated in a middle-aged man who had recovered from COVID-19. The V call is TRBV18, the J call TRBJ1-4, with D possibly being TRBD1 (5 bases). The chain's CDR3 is CASSPLTGYNEKLFF. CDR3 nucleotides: TGTGCCAGCTCACCCCTAACAGGCTATAATGAAAAACTGTTTTTT.